This T cell receptor (beta chain) was obtained from a study of T-cell memory formation after mild COVID-19. Study-wide context: Among the donors, TCR clusters were largely specific to each donor. Findings and limits, study-wide: Memory sampled before infection contained some responding clones, suggesting cross-reactive memory joined. The authors left the SARS-CoV-2 specificity of second-wave clones peaking on day 37 unconfirmed.

Germline CDR1 MNHNY, CDR2 SVGAGI (reference sequence). Trimming removed 5 bases from V and 7 bases from J; junction bases left unmatched: 1. The CDR3 is 12 amino acids. Constant-segment primers served in 5'RACE that generated TCR alpha and TCR beta cDNA libraries bearing sample barcodes and UMIs. TCRdb used MiXCR to reprocess the 5' RACE reads, holding one entry per CDR3 protein. The sample includes approximately 580,000 distinct CDR3 sequences, about 20% seen only once; the top ten take roughly an eighth. On this clonotype itself: Its antigen is not identified.

This rearrangement joins TRBV6-6 to TRBJ2-2, with TRBD1 identical over 7 bases. Sequencing was performed on PBMCs or a T cell subset sorted from them (not recorded which). The TCR sequence derives from an adult woman who had mild COVID-19 (a few samples of this study predate the infection). Cell type and time point are not known. CDR3 nucleotide sequence: TGTGCCAGCAGTGGACAGGACGGGGAGCTGTTTTTT. This sequence encodes CASSGQDGELFF.